Below, one T cell receptor (beta chain) is given with its context. The antigen this receptor binds is unknown. The record has no base qualities; no much larger clone is one base away. For sequencing of the TCRbeta CDR3 region, genomic DNA was extracted from the sorted cells. The immunoSEQ Assay was used to sequence the TCRbeta CDR3 regions. TCRdb carries this immuneACCESS record with in-frame sequences only. Its versions omit some clonotypes, under half of them owing to an unresolved V gene in the studies checked, with the rest unexplained. This sample has fewer than 50,000 clones in its table, and approximately 75% of those were observed once. The ten top clones hold 2.6% of the sample. The data belong to a study of OX40 agonist ivuxolimab in advanced cancers. Turning to the overall study: Ivuxolimab, which targeted the costimulatory receptor OX40 (CD134), was an agonistic, fully human IgG2 monoclonal antibody. Intravenous ivuxolimab was administered to patients every 2 weeks at six dose levels: 0.01, 0.1, 0.3, 1.5, 3 and 10 mg/kg. Of the approximately 50 patients in dose escalation, some 19 had hepatocellular carcinoma, around 15 had melanoma, 9 had renal cell carcinoma and 9 had head and neck cancer. In the dose-escalation cohort, roughly 82% of patients were male, and the mean age was 60 years with a range of about 20 to 79. Prior anti-PD-1, anti-PD-L1 or anti-CTLA-4 therapy was permitted, and checkpoint inhibitors had been received by about 37% of dose-escalation patients. Partial responses occurred in three dose-escalation patients, of whom one had hepatocellular carcinoma and two had cutaneous melanoma. The point of sequencing TCRbeta in the periphery was to test whether ivuxolimab changed TCR sequence diversity and drove clonal T-cell expansion. The monotherapy dose-escalation portion (N of about 50 patients) of the phase I ivuxolimab trial is reported in the paper.

Patients with autoimmune disease history or receiving systemic immunosuppression were excluded from the trial. Peripheral blood for TCR sequencing was collected from all dose cohorts at baseline, on cycle 4 day 1, and on cycle 7 day 1. The samples were taken from a phase I, first-in-human, multicenter, open-label dose-escalation trial of ivuxolimab. The trial enrolled adults with locally advanced or metastatic head and neck squamous cell, hepatocellular, melanoma or renal cell carcinoma. Before TCR sequencing, CD4+ T cells and CD8+ T cells were sorted from peripheral blood as separate populations. Results and caveats for the whole study, not just this receptor: After ivuxolimab, CD8+ T cells had more expanded clones than CD4+ T cells on average. Low levels of normalized T-cell clonal expansion were also shown by some nonresponding patients. The antigen specificity of the peripheral T cells that underwent clonal expansion was not determined. In the 0.1-3.0 mg/kg groups, partial responders were among the patients with the lowest normalized peripheral clonal expansion, particularly in CD8+ T cells. At doses of 0.1 to 3.0 mg/kg, clonal expansion of both CD4+ and CD8+ blood T cells was observed from baseline to week 6.

The receptor comes from an adult with an advanced solid tumor such as melanoma, head and neck, liver or kidney cancer. The source material was CD4+ or CD8+ T cells sorted from blood, sampled in a trial of the OX40 agonist ivuxolimab.

The DNA is TGTGCCAGCAGTGTTTGGGACAGAGATAACTATGGCTACACCTTC. This sequence encodes CASSVWDRDNYGYTF. This chain joins TRBV2 to TRBJ1-2; TRBD1 lines up with 7 middle nucleotides. The CDR3 goes from the cysteine to the phenylalanine over 15 residues. The sequence is cut down to CDR3 DNA, 45 bases in frame from base 1. The germline V gene provides CDR1 SNHLY and CDR2 FYNNEI. V and J are trimmed by 4 bases and 1 base, and the gene matches miss 6 bases of the junction.